These T cell receptor beta chains were read from a single sample in a study of identical twins. TCRdb passed the 5' RACE reads through MiXCR, listing each CDR3 protein once. Of around 690,000 distinct CDR3 sequences in the sample, roughly 20% are singletons; the top ten hold 4.3%. This sample was also put to use in a study of T cells expressing NK-cell markers.

Material for sequencing was PBMCs. These receptors were taken from a woman aged 18-29 years in good health. Each CDR3 is given with its conserved first and last residue. Each record gives: clone size, J gene, V gene, D gene, CDR3 protein, CDR3 DNA. The D gene is left open where the match is weak. Not every row has a clone size; where given, it reads once, few, many or a size class.

abundance: NA; j_gene: TRBJ2-2; v_gene: TRBV7-2; d_gene: TRBD1; CDR3aa: CASSLYRDRATGELFF; CDR3nt: TGTGCCAGCAGCTTATACCGGGACAGGGCCACCGGGGAGCTGTTTTTT
abundance: NA; j_gene: TRBJ1-5; v_gene: TRBV20-1; d_gene: NA; CDR3aa: CSAHGRGWDQPQHF; CDR3nt: TGCAGTGCTCACGGGCGAGGATGGGATCAGCCCCAGCATTTT
abundance: NA; j_gene: TRBJ2-7; v_gene: TRBV29-1; d_gene: TRBD2; CDR3aa: CSVAGLAGGRNEQYF; CDR3nt: TGCAGCGTTGCAGGACTAGCGGGAGGGCGGAACGAGCAGTACTTC
abundance: NA; j_gene: TRBJ2-3; v_gene: TRBV10-2; d_gene: NA; CDR3aa: CASRQISTDTQYF; CDR3nt: TGCGCCAGCAGGCAGATTAGCACAGATACGCAGTATTTT
abundance: NA; j_gene: TRBJ1-3; v_gene: TRBV9; d_gene: NA; CDR3aa: CASSVAGNTIYF; CDR3nt: TGTGCCAGCAGCGTAGCCGGAAACACCATATATTTT
abundance: NA; j_gene: TRBJ2-7; v_gene: TRBV20-1; d_gene: NA; CDR3aa: CSAETENSYEQYF; CDR3nt: TGCAGTGCAGAGACGGAAAACTCCTACGAGCAGTACTTC
abundance: NA; j_gene: TRBJ2-5; v_gene: TRBV6-5; d_gene: NA; CDR3aa: CASSYSQRLPSTF; CDR3nt: TGTGCCAGCAGTTACTCGCAAAGACTACCCTCCACTTTC
abundance: few; j_gene: TRBJ1-1; v_gene: TRBV12-3/TRBV12-4; d_gene: NA; CDR3aa: CASSYLGRAFF; CDR3nt: TGTGCCAGCAGTTACCTCGGAAGGGCTTTCTTT
abundance: NA; j_gene: TRBJ1-2; v_gene: TRBV19; d_gene: TRBD1; CDR3aa: CASSGQGPGYGYTF; CDR3nt: TGTGCCAGTAGCGGACAGGGACCGGGGTATGGCTACACCTTC
abundance: few; j_gene: TRBJ2-1; v_gene: TRBV5-1; d_gene: TRBD2; CDR3aa: CASSPHASGYNEQFF; CDR3nt: TGCGCCAGCAGCCCGCATGCTAGCGGGTACAATGAGCAGTTCTTC
abundance: few; j_gene: TRBJ2-2; v_gene: TRBV4-3; d_gene: TRBD2; CDR3aa: CASSQFLLAGGHTGELFF; CDR3nt: TGCGCCAGCAGCCAATTTCTTTTAGCGGGAGGCCACACCGGGGAGCTGTTTTTT
abundance: NA; j_gene: TRBJ1-3; v_gene: TRBV20-1; d_gene: NA; CDR3aa: CSALLGAGNTIYF; CDR3nt: TGCAGTGCGCTGTTAGGGGCTGGAAACACCATATATTTT
abundance: NA; j_gene: TRBJ2-3; v_gene: TRBV12-3/TRBV12-4; d_gene: NA; CDR3aa: CASRTGTFTDTQYF; CDR3nt: TGTGCCAGCAGGACTGGGACCTTCACAGATACGCAGTATTTT
abundance: NA; j_gene: TRBJ2-5; v_gene: TRBV24-1; d_gene: NA; CDR3aa: CATSDRVPSALRETLYF; CDR3nt: TGTGCCACCAGTGATCGCGTCCCCTCGGCTTTGAGAGAGACCCTGTACTTC
abundance: many; j_gene: TRBJ1-1; v_gene: TRBV20-1; d_gene: NA; CDR3aa: CSPTKPGNPEAFF; CDR3nt: TGCAGTCCTACAAAGCCCGGCAACCCAGAAGCTTTCTTT
abundance: NA; j_gene: TRBJ2-7; v_gene: TRBV4-3; d_gene: NA; CDR3aa: CASSQEITSEQYF; CDR3nt: TGCGCCAGCAGCCAAGAAATTACTAGCGAGCAGTACTTC
abundance: few; j_gene: TRBJ2-3; v_gene: TRBV20-1; d_gene: NA; CDR3aa: CSARDRRGSWDTQYF; CDR3nt: TGCAGTGCTAGAGATCGGCGGGGCTCGTGGGATACGCAGTATTTT
abundance: few; j_gene: TRBJ2-7; v_gene: TRBV20-1; d_gene: NA; CDR3aa: CSASSAAGHEQYF; CDR3nt: TGCAGTGCTAGTTCGGCGGCCGGCCACGAGCAGTACTTC
abundance: NA; j_gene: TRBJ2-5; v_gene: TRBV6-4; d_gene: TRBD2; CDR3aa: CASVVPGLLETQYF; CDR3nt: TGTGCCAGCGTCGTTCCGGGACTACTAGAGACCCAGTACTTC
abundance: NA; j_gene: TRBJ1-5; v_gene: TRBV23-1; d_gene: NA; CDR3aa: CASRPGHLMRCLVPQHF; CDR3nt: TGCGCCAGCAGACCGGGACATTTGATGCGCTGTCTAGTACCCCAGCATTTT
abundance: once; j_gene: TRBJ2-2; v_gene: TRBV7-2; d_gene: TRBD2; CDR3aa: CASSPPTSGNTGELFF; CDR3nt: TGTGCCAGCAGCCCACCGACTAGCGGGAACACCGGGGAGCTGTTTTTT
abundance: few; j_gene: TRBJ2-1; v_gene: TRBV5-1; d_gene: NA; CDR3aa: CASSLDGAGRNEQFF; CDR3nt: TGCGCCAGCAGCTTGGACGGGGCCGGACGAAATGAGCAGTTCTTC
abundance: few; j_gene: TRBJ2-7; v_gene: TRBV29-1; d_gene: NA; CDR3aa: CSVQPRTESSYEQYF; CDR3nt: TGCAGCGTACAGCCCCGGACGGAGAGCTCCTACGAGCAGTACTTC
abundance: NA; j_gene: TRBJ2-3; v_gene: TRBV6-5; d_gene: TRBD2; CDR3aa: CASSYGGEIIPDTQYF; CDR3nt: TGTGCCAGCAGTTACGGGGGGGAAATAATCCCAGATACGCAGTATTTT
abundance: NA; j_gene: TRBJ2-1; v_gene: TRBV5-1; d_gene: TRBD2; CDR3aa: CASSFPSGGPNNEQFF; CDR3nt: TGCGCCAGCAGCTTCCCTAGCGGGGGCCCTAACAATGAGCAGTTCTTC
abundance: few; j_gene: TRBJ2-7; v_gene: TRBV25-1; d_gene: TRBD2; CDR3aa: CASSDPRLARDEQYF; CDR3nt: TGTGCCAGCAGTGACCCGAGACTAGCGAGAGACGAGCAGTACTTC
abundance: NA; j_gene: TRBJ1-2; v_gene: TRBV5-5; d_gene: NA; CDR3aa: CASSLAMAAGRGYTF; CDR3nt: TGTGCCAGCAGCTTGGCCATGGCGGCGGGCCGTGGCTACACCTTC
abundance: many; j_gene: TRBJ2-7; v_gene: TRBV7-9; d_gene: NA; CDR3aa: CASSLIQSVEQYF; CDR3nt: TGTGCCAGCAGCTTAATCCAGTCCGTCGAGCAGTACTTC
abundance: NA; j_gene: TRBJ2-3; v_gene: TRBV4-3; d_gene: NA; CDR3aa: CASSQYSTPNTDTQYF; CDR3nt: TGCGCCAGCAGCCAATATTCGACCCCTAACACAGATACGCAGTATTTT
abundance: few; j_gene: TRBJ2-4; v_gene: TRBV12-3/TRBV12-4; d_gene: NA; CDR3aa: CASQTGKLAKNIQYF; CDR3nt: TGTGCCAGCCAAACAGGGAAACTAGCCAAAAACATTCAGTACTTC
abundance: NA; j_gene: TRBJ1-1; v_gene: TRBV7-6; d_gene: NA; CDR3aa: CASSLEVGWNTEAFF; CDR3nt: TGTGCCAGCAGCTTAGAGGTCGGGTGGAACACTGAAGCTTTCTTT
abundance: NA; j_gene: TRBJ2-5; v_gene: TRBV10-1; d_gene: NA; CDR3aa: CASDNVGTQYF; CDR3nt: TGCGCCAGCGACAATGTGGGGACCCAGTACTTC
abundance: NA; j_gene: TRBJ2-3; v_gene: TRBV5-4; d_gene: NA; CDR3aa: CAMGGSTDTQYF; CDR3nt: TGTGCCATGGGCGGTAGCACAGATACGCAGTATTTT
abundance: few; j_gene: TRBJ1-4; v_gene: TRBV4-2; d_gene: TRBD1; CDR3aa: CASSYSSDGTGAEKLFF; CDR3nt: TGTGCCAGCAGCTATTCCAGCGACGGGACAGGGGCCGAAAAACTGTTTTTT
abundance: few; j_gene: TRBJ2-7; v_gene: TRBV20-1; d_gene: NA; CDR3aa: CSATSFQTTHEQYF; CDR3nt: TGCAGTGCTACCTCGTTCCAAACCACCCACGAGCAGTACTTC
abundance: NA; j_gene: TRBJ2-1; v_gene: TRBV11-3; d_gene: TRBD2; CDR3aa: CASTGGAVEQFF; CDR3nt: TGTGCCAGCACCGGGGGGGCCGTTGAGCAGTTCTTC
abundance: NA; j_gene: TRBJ2-7; v_gene: TRBV5-6; d_gene: TRBD1; CDR3aa: CARSPGGPYEQYF; CDR3nt: TGTGCCAGGAGCCCAGGGGGCCCCTACGAGCAGTACTTC
abundance: few; j_gene: TRBJ1-4; v_gene: TRBV9; d_gene: NA; CDR3aa: CASSVVADAEKLFF; CDR3nt: TGTGCCAGCAGCGTAGTGGCAGACGCTGAAAAACTGTTTTTT
abundance: many; j_gene: TRBJ2-5; v_gene: TRBV5-5; d_gene: NA; CDR3aa: CASSLERGQETQYF; CDR3nt: TGTGCCAGCAGCTTGGAGAGGGGTCAAGAGACCCAGTACTTC
abundance: many; j_gene: TRBJ2-7; v_gene: TRBV27; d_gene: NA; CDR3aa: CASSLERASYEQYF; CDR3nt: TGTGCCAGCAGTTTGGAGCGGGCGAGCTACGAGCAGTACTTC
abundance: NA; j_gene: TRBJ2-1; v_gene: TRBV5-1; d_gene: TRBD2; CDR3aa: CASSPIQRGFNEQFF; CDR3nt: TGCGCCAGCAGCCCGATCCAGCGGGGGTTCAATGAGCAGTTCTTC
abundance: few; j_gene: TRBJ2-3; v_gene: TRBV27; d_gene: NA; CDR3aa: CASSFRDPRKNTQYF; CDR3nt: TGTGCCAGCAGTTTTAGGGACCCAAGGAAAAATACGCAGTATTTT
abundance: few; j_gene: TRBJ2-3; v_gene: TRBV20-1; d_gene: TRBD2; CDR3aa: CSARDGAGGPPDTQYF; CDR3nt: TGCAGTGCTAGAGATGGGGCGGGGGGGCCTCCAGATACGCAGTATTTT
abundance: many; j_gene: TRBJ2-3; v_gene: TRBV7-7; d_gene: NA; CDR3aa: CASSLNPGGATQYF; CDR3nt: TGTGCTAGCAGCTTAAACCCGGGTGGAGCTACGCAGTATTTT
abundance: few; j_gene: TRBJ1-2; v_gene: TRBV5-6; d_gene: NA; CDR3aa: CASSLSGDPRSGYTF; CDR3nt: TGTGCCAGCAGCTTGTCAGGGGACCCGCGTTCTGGCTACACCTTC
abundance: few; j_gene: TRBJ2-7; v_gene: TRBV6-5; d_gene: NA; CDR3aa: CASSYSLSGTYEQYF; CDR3nt: TGTGCCAGCAGTTACTCGCTCAGTGGGACCTACGAGCAGTACTTC
abundance: NA; j_gene: TRBJ2-1; v_gene: TRBV20-1; d_gene: TRBD2; CDR3aa: CSARDPLAGGYNEQFF; CDR3nt: TGCAGTGCTAGAGATCCACTAGCGGGAGGGTACAATGAGCAGTTCTTC
abundance: NA; j_gene: TRBJ1-4; v_gene: TRBV12-3/TRBV12-4; d_gene: NA; CDR3aa: CASSPGGRGSEKLFF; CDR3nt: TGTGCCAGCAGCCCTGGGGGCAGGGGTAGTGAAAAACTGTTTTTT
abundance: NA; j_gene: TRBJ2-1; v_gene: TRBV10-3; d_gene: TRBD1; CDR3aa: CAISELPPGQGNEQFF; CDR3nt: TGTGCCATCAGTGAGTTACCCCCGGGACAGGGCAATGAGCAGTTCTTC
abundance: few; j_gene: TRBJ2-7; v_gene: TRBV9; d_gene: NA; CDR3aa: CAESFEQYF; CDR3nt: TGTGCCGAGAGTTTCGAGCAGTACTTC
abundance: NA; j_gene: TRBJ2-5; v_gene: TRBV19; d_gene: NA; CDR3aa: CASSVGPTQETQYF; CDR3nt: TGTGCCAGTAGTGTCGGACCTACTCAAGAGACCCAGTACTTC
abundance: few; j_gene: TRBJ2-2; v_gene: TRBV5-6; d_gene: NA; CDR3aa: CASTPNYTGELFF; CDR3nt: TGTGCCAGCACCCCTAACTACACCGGGGAGCTGTTTTTT
abundance: few; j_gene: TRBJ2-1; v_gene: TRBV12-3/TRBV12-4; d_gene: NA; CDR3aa: CASTPKGRSPYNEQFF; CDR3nt: TGTGCCAGCACCCCGAAAGGAAGAAGCCCCTACAATGAGCAGTTCTTC
abundance: NA; j_gene: TRBJ2-5; v_gene: TRBV5-4; d_gene: TRBD2; CDR3aa: CASSLGSGGGIQETQYF; CDR3nt: TGTGCCAGCAGCTTGGGGTCGGGCGGGGGGATCCAAGAGACCCAGTACTTC
abundance: NA; j_gene: TRBJ1-1; v_gene: TRBV20-1; d_gene: NA; CDR3aa: CSARDLGGLTEAFF; CDR3nt: TGCAGTGCTAGAGATCTGGGGGGCCTCACTGAAGCTTTCTTT
abundance: many; j_gene: TRBJ2-7; v_gene: TRBV12-3/TRBV12-4; d_gene: TRBD2; CDR3aa: CASSPAAGGFEQYF; CDR3nt: TGTGCCAGCAGCCCCGCGGCGGGGGGGTTTGAGCAGTACTTC
abundance: NA; j_gene: TRBJ1-2; v_gene: TRBV10-3; d_gene: NA; CDR3aa: CAISGPGGSFNYGYTF; CDR3nt: TGTGCCATCAGTGGCCCGGGCGGATCCTTTAACTATGGCTACACCTTC
abundance: many; j_gene: TRBJ2-7; v_gene: TRBV3-1; d_gene: NA; CDR3aa: CASSHGSYEQYF; CDR3nt: TGCGCCAGCAGCCACGGCTCCTACGAGCAGTACTTC